The TCR beta chain under discussion was sequenced for a study of T cells in women clearing cervical HPV infection. Clones were read by immunoSEQ multiplex PCR, and TCRdb kept only the in-frame ones, dropping some. The sample data list more than 30,000 clones. All donors had a single incident cervical HPV16 infection, not prevalent. MY09/MY11 PCR detected cervical HPV DNA; dot-blot assigned genotypes. This receptor was taken from a woman aged 18 to 69 with a cervical HPV16 infection that either progressed to CIN3+ or cleared (not recorded which). Specimen: blood buffy coat.

Partial CDR3 DNA: TGTGCCAGCAGCTTAGGGGGCTGGAACATT. It translates to CASSLGGWNI. The entire CDR3 is CASSLGGWNIQYF. The rearrangement uses TRBV7-2 and TRBJ2-4, with D possibly matching TRBD1 (5 bases). The read terminates 3 residues ahead of where the CDR3 ends, so the germline J gene completes it. V was trimmed by 1 base and J by 7 bases, leaving 8 bases between them. This CDR3 spans 13 amino acids. Germline values: CDR1 SGHTA, CDR2 FQGNSA. Filled out from reference TRBV7-2 and TRBJ2-4, the complete variable domain reads GAGVSQSPSNKVTEKGKDVELRCDPISGHTALYWYRQSLGQGLEFLIYFQGNSAPDKSGLPSDRFSAERTGGSVSTLTIQRTQQEDSAVYLCASSLGGWNIQYFGAGTRLSVL.